This T cell receptor (beta chain) was sequenced during a study of beta chain features in type 1 diabetes (dated by TCRdb to 2016 to 2019). Turning to the overall study: Mean age, gender distribution, total cell number and subset yield were not different between patients and healthy donors. Across all samples, 107,917,701 sorted cells were examined, and cell number per subset correlated strongly with RNA yield. The study compared TCRB repertoires of sorted circulating CD4+ T cell subsets between recently diagnosed type 1 diabetes patients and matched healthy donors. Regulatory and stem cell-like memory subsets were isolated from only 8 patients and about eight healthy donors, whereas naive and central memory subsets came from all 30 or so donors. The paper's findings and limits, for the study overall: PCR might favor shorter templates, but patient and control samples were amplified and corrected together, so any skew would affect both groups equally. Because cDNA was sequenced instead of genomic DNA, highly expressing activated cells could be over-represented, though the groups showed no difference in activation or CD3 levels. A moderate but significant shortening of TCRB CDR3 length was observed in type 1 diabetes patients in all four CD4+ subsets. HLA sub-analyses involved small numbers of individuals, so any influence of HLA type on TCRB rearrangement remained unresolved. Naive, central memory and regulatory TCRB repertoires appeared more similar among patients than among healthy donors. At VDJ recombination sites, type 1 diabetes patients had fewer insertions and more deleted nucleotides, which implies abnormalities in thymic rearrangement.

Trimming takes 4 bases from V and 4 bases from J, and the germline ends sit 17 bases apart. CDR1 SGHRS and CDR2 YFSETQ are derived from the germline V gene. The CDR3 numbers 15 residues from cysteine through phenylalanine. This entry keeps only the CDR3 DNA: 45 bases, framed from base 1. On this clone itself: Its recognized antigen is unknown. No much larger clonotype is one base removed from it; base qualities were not supplied.

Each donor gave one peripheral blood draw, around 0.12 L on average, collected into heparinised tubes. Using a panel that included CD45RO, CCR7, CD25, CD127, CD95 and CD27, naive, central memory, regulatory and stem cell-like memory CD4+ T cells were sorted on a BD FACSAria II. A purity above 98% was achieved for all sorted populations. Right away, PBMCs were isolated by Lymphoprep density gradient centrifugation and were stained directly, with no culture step. To minimize batch effects, samples were stained and sorted in pairs, one healthy donor with one patient per experiment. The entire isolated RNA was reverse transcribed using the High Capacity cDNA Reverse Transcription Kit, and thus expressed TCRB transcripts were sequenced. Deep immunoSEQ sequencing was applied to naive, central memory and regulatory T cell samples, giving an average of approximately 4 million total reads per sample. Sorted cells were lysed in RLT buffer, and RNA was extracted using DNase-treated RNeasy Micro or Mini kits according to cell number. Each cell subset was processed on its own to prevent cross-contamination, while patient and healthy donor samples were processed together. Using the immunoSEQ multiplex PCR, TCRB sequences were amplified from cDNA into 87-bp fragments spanning the CDR3 region. Amplicons were sequenced on the Illumina HiSeq platform. The authors' analysis ran thus. PCR bias was corrected computationally using synthetic template baselines, and reads within Hamming distance 2 were collapsed, with unmergeable singletons discarded. Reads were aligned against IMGT so that V, D and J genes, CDR3 length and insertions or deletions at six rearrangement sites could be assigned. Clonotype counts were normalized to sorted cell number within each subset before computing true diversity and Gini coefficients with the tcR R package. The overlap coefficient, calculated on TCRB nucleotide sequences, was used to quantify repertoire sharing. The clones in this table, taken by TCRdb from immuneACCESS, are in-frame only. Not every clone is retained; where verified, under half of the shortfall comes from an unresolved V gene, and the cause of the rest is unknown. V, J and clone size derive from that table, while D and trimming were established from the DNA sequence. The sample table shows 150,000 to 170,000 clones, and around 10% are seen once. The ten largest clonotypes hold around 0.48% of the sample.

This chain is built from TRBV5-1 and TRBJ1-1; no D gene can be assigned with confidence. This clonotype was obtained from a man aged 30 to 39 with type 1 diabetes. Sequencing was performed on central memory CD4+ T cells from blood. The DNA reads as follows: TGCGCCAGCAGCCGTAGTGGAGGTTCGGGCACTGAAGCTTTCTTT. Translated, this gives CASSRSGGSGTEAFF.